The 30 T cell receptor beta chains below come from one sample, sequenced in a study of cytomegalovirus exposure and HLA in healthy donors (dated by TCRdb to about 2017). The library was obtained by the immunoSEQ multiplex PCR assay. For the multiplex PCR, a mixture combining 60 forward primers for TCR Vbeta segments and 13 reverse primers for TCR Jbeta segments was used. The table comes from immuneACCESS by way of TCRdb, which keeps in-frame sequences with V and J called. Part of the clones is missing from these tables; in studies checked, under half for an unresolved V gene and the rest for unknown reasons. Across this sample there are about 150,000 clones, with roughly 70% seen only once. The ten largest make up 1.5% to 2% of the sample. The sequenced sample consisted of PBMCs. Receptor source: a woman in her thirties or forties in good health and CMV-seronegative.

V and J are TRBV2 and TRBJ1-1; possibly TRBD1 for D (5 bases). V lost 7 bases, J lost 6 bases, and 18 bases lay in between. The CDR3 totals 14 residues. In germline, CDR1 is SNHLY, CDR2 FYNNEI. Here the CDR3 DNA reads TGTGCCAGCACCCAAAAGGAGGGGTTCCCTGAAGCTTTCTTT. Protein product: CASTQKEGFPEAFF.

The CDR3 region is CASSEQGANTEAFF. The CDR3 nucleotides are TGTGCCAGCAGTGAACAGGGGGCGAACACTGAAGCTTTCTTT. The rearrangement uses TRBV25-1 and TRBJ1-1, with 8 bases fitting TRBD1. V shed 2 bases and J 1 base; nucleotides not matched to a gene: 0. Germline V gene data show CDR1 as MGHDK and CDR2 as SYGVNS. This CDR3 spans 14 amino acids.

The rearrangement links TRBV19 to TRBJ2-2; possibly TRBD1 for D (6 bases). Trimming stripped 7 bases from V and 5 bases from J, with 14 bases between. In germline, CDR1 is LNHDA, CDR2 SQIVND (reference sequence). The CDR3 has 14 amino acids. CDR3 nucleotides: TGTGCCAGTACGAAACAGGGTGGTACCGGGGAGCTGTTTTTT. Amino acid sequence: CASTKQGGTGELFF.

The chain carries TRBV6-5 and TRBJ2-6, with D uncertain. The V end lost 2 bases, the J end lost 0 bases, and 5 bases lay between the germline ends. Germline loops: CDR1 MNHEY, CDR2 SVGAGI. The CDR3 covers 15 residues. The CDR3 DNA is TGTGCCAGCAGTTACGGAGTCTCTGGGGCCAACGTCCTGACTTTC. This translates into CASSYGVSGANVLTF.

This chain links TRBV9 with TRBJ2-7, with D uncertain. The V end was cut by 4 bases, the J end by 2 bases, with 13 bases between. The CDR3 contains 14 residues. Germline CDR1 and CDR2: SGDLS and YYNGEE. The CDR3 loop reads CASSPSTRAYEQYF. DNA of the CDR3: TGTGCCAGCAGCCCCTCGACTCGTGCCTACGAGCAGTACTTC.

This rearrangement joins TRBV10-3 to TRBJ2-7; possible D gene TRBD2, 5 bases. The V end was cut by 2 bases, the J end by 0 bases, with 8 bases between. The germline V gene has CDR1 ENHRY and CDR2 SYGVKD. This CDR3 has 14 amino acids. The DNA of the CDR3 is TGTGCCATCAGTGAGACGGCGGGCTCCTACGAGCAGTACTTC. Translated, it gives CAISETAGSYEQYF.

The J gene is TRBJ1-1, the V gene TRBV7-8; 8 bases agree with TRBD1. J was trimmed by 5 bases and V by 8 bases; bases with no gene match: 13. The germline gives CDR1 SGHVS, CDR2 FQNEAQ. CDR3 length: 15 residues. This CDR3 reads CASQRSRQGRTEAFF. The CDR3 bases are TGTGCCAGCCAGCGGTCGCGACAGGGGAGAACTGAAGCTTTCTTT.

V is TRBV2 and J is TRBJ2-3; perhaps TRBD2 as D (5 bases). This CDR3 region has 12 residues. Trimming removed 4 bases at V and 14 bases at J, with 16 bases between. In germline, CDR1 is SNHLY, CDR2 FYNNEI. The CDR3 sequence: CASSVGVRSLYF. The CDR3 DNA follows: TGTGCCAGCAGTGTCGGGGTTAGGTCTTTGTATTTT.

The chain carries TRBV6-1 and TRBJ1-3; D not resolved. The CDR3 covers 15 residues. Trimming shortened V by 0 bases and J by 1 base, and 7 bases separated the two germline ends. Germline V gene sequence: CDR1 MNHNS, CDR2 SASEGT. CDR3 sequence (DNA): TGTGCCAGCAGTGAAGCCTCGGGGTCTGGAAACACCATATATTTT. Its protein is CASSEASGSGNTIYF.

This clone was counted once. The rearrangement uses TRBV5-1 and TRBJ2-3, with D perhaps TRBD2 (6 bases). This CDR3 contains 13 residues. Germline V lookup: CDR1 SGHRS, CDR2 YFSETQ. Trimming left V 4 bases short and J 7 bases short, with 13 bases between. Here the CDR3 reads CASSGRTPYTQYF. The CDR3 coding sequence is TGCGCCAGCAGCGGGAGGACCCCATATACGCAGTATTTT.

The V and J genes are TRBV29-1 and TRBJ2-2, with 7 bases that match TRBD2. The CDR3 consists of 14 residues. Germline CDR1 SQVTM, CDR2 ANQGSEA. The V segment lost 7 bases and the J segment 1 base; nucleotides outside the gene matches: 6. DNA for the CDR3: TGCAGCGCTGAGGGAGGGATGAACACCGGGGAGCTGTTTTTT. It yields the protein CSAEGGMNTGELFF.

The V gene is TRBV6-4, the J gene TRBJ2-1, with D tentatively TRBD2 (5 bases). CDR3 length: 18 residues. CDR1 is MRHNA and CDR2 is SNTAGT in the germline V gene. Trimming stripped 0 bases from V and 4 bases from J, with 19 bases between. The CDR3 bases are TGTGCCAGCAGTGACTCCTTCCTAGGGCGGGCATATTACAATGAGCAGTTCTTC. This encodes CASSDSFLGRAYYNEQFF.

The chain carries TRBV6-4 and TRBJ1-2, with D tentatively TRBD1 (6 bases). The CDR3 totals 15 residues. V was cut by 3 bases and J by 4 bases, with 15 bases left in between. CDR1 is MRHNA, CDR2 SNTAGT, per germline. CDR3: CASSEGALFSYGYTF. The DNA for the CDR3 is TGTGCCAGCAGTGAGGGGGCGCTTTTTAGCTATGGCTACACCTTC.

The chain combines TRBV30 with TRBJ2-6, with 7 bases matching TRBD2. With V trimmed by 2 bases and J by 2 bases, 0 bases remained unmatched. CDR3 size: 14 residues. Germline lookup yields CDR1 GTSNPN and CDR2 SVGIG (reference sequence). CDR3 amino acids: CAWSRGAGANVLTF. The CDR3 DNA follows: TGTGCCTGGAGTCGGGGGGCTGGGGCCAACGTCCTGACTTTC.

This clone turned up a few times. The CDR3 loop is CASSGLARETQYF. The CDR3 nucleotides are TGTGCCAGCAGTGGTCTAGCTAGGGAGACCCAGTACTTC. This rearrangement joins TRBV2 to TRBJ2-5; perhaps TRBD2 as D (5 bases). The germline V gene encodes CDR1 SNHLY and CDR2 FYNNEI. There are 13 residues in the CDR3. Trimming pared 4 bases from V and 5 bases from J, leaving 11 bases between.

The rearrangement links TRBV5-1 to TRBJ1-2; 9 nucleotides match TRBD1. V lost 4 bases, J lost 3 bases, and 10 bases stayed unmatched. Germline loops: CDR1 SGHRS, CDR2 YFSETQ. This CDR3 comprises 16 residues. The CDR3 is CASSQSGQGFDYGYTF. As DNA, the CDR3 is TGCGCCAGCAGCCAATCCGGACAGGGGTTTGACTATGGCTACACCTTC.

The chain joins TRBV28 to TRBJ1-1, with D maybe TRBD1 (5 bases). V was cut by 6 bases and J by 6 bases, with 14 bases left in between. CDR3 length equals 13 residues. CDR1 MDHEN and CDR2 SYDVKM come from the germline V gene. CDR3 bases: TGTGCCAGCAGCCGACAGTTTATGGCTGAAGCTTTCTTT. Its protein product is CASSRQFMAEAFF.

The V call is TRBV7-9, the J call TRBJ2-4; 10 positions match TRBD2. J gave up 2 bases and V 3 bases, and 4 bases lay outside the gene matches. The CDR3 extends over 16 amino acids. Germline CDR1 and CDR2: SEHNR and FQNEAQ (reference sequence). The CDR3 region has the DNA TGTGCCAGCAGCTTCCCGGGACTAGCGTCCAAAAACATTCAGTACTTC. This gives the protein CASSFPGLASKNIQYF.

The CDR3: CASSHTGGREQYF. Here the CDR3 DNA reads TGCGCCAGCAGCCATACAGGGGGACGGGAGCAGTACTTC. The rearrangement uses TRBV4-1 and TRBJ2-7, with 8 bases that match TRBD1. Germline V gene sequence: CDR1 MGHRA, CDR2 YSYEKL. After removal of 3 bases from V and 7 bases from J, the junction contained 5 bases not matched to a gene. This CDR3 is built from 13 residues.

The CDR3 region has the DNA TGTGCCAGCAGCGTCCTCAATTCCGACTTCGGGGAGCTGTTTTTT. Protein: CASSVLNSDFGELFF. The V call is TRBV7-7, the J call TRBJ2-2; D is undetermined. The CDR3 runs 15 residues. With 5 bases removed from V and 7 bases from J, the gap between germline ends came to 17 bases. The V gene's germline CDR1 is SSHAT and CDR2 FNYEAQ (reference sequence).

This CDR3 reads CASSHRAEAFF. CDR3 in DNA: TGTGCCAGCAGTCACAGGGCTGAAGCTTTCTTT. The chain carries TRBV6-5 and TRBJ1-1; D might be TRBD1 (6 bases). V shed 5 bases and J shed 6 bases, with 7 bases lying between them. The CDR3 has 11 residues. CDR1 and CDR2 (germline): MNHEY, SVGAGI.

The chain uses TRBV9 and TRBJ2-5; D possibly corresponds to TRBD2 (5 bases). The V and J ends lost 0 bases and 4 bases respectively, with 13 bases between them. The germline V gene has CDR1 SGDLS and CDR2 YYNGEE. The CDR3 is made up of 15 amino acids. The CDR3 loop reads CASSVDGGGVETQYF. CDR3 bases: TGTGCCAGCAGCGTAGACGGAGGTGGGGTAGAGACCCAGTACTTC.

The chain is built from TRBV9 and TRBJ2-1; 7 nucleotides match TRBD2. V trimming: 4 bases; J trimming: 1 base; junction bases outside the gene matches: 11. The CDR3 sequence is 17 residues long. Germline loops: CDR1 SGDLS, CDR2 YYNGEE. The CDR3 bases are TGTGCCAGCAGCCCGCGGTTGGGCGGGGGTTCCTACAATGAGCAGTTCTTC. This codes for CASSPRLGGGSYNEQFF.

The chain carries TRBV27 and TRBJ1-6; D is perhaps TRBD1 (5 bases). This CDR3 contains 17 residues. Germline CDR1 and CDR2: MNHEY and SMNVEV (reference sequence). Deletions cut 5 bases from V and 7 bases from J, with 21 bases between. CDR3 sequence: CASSIPLQRGRNSPLHF. The CDR3, as DNA: TGTGCCAGCAGTATCCCCTTGCAGCGGGGGAGGAATTCACCCCTCCACTTT.

This chain joins TRBV7-8 and TRBJ1-1; the match to TRBD1 covers 8 bases. CDR3 length: 19 residues. CDR1 and CDR2 from the germline V gene are SGHVS and FQNEAQ. Trimming at V came to 3 bases and at J to 0 bases, leaving 15 bases not matched to a gene. This CDR3 reads CASSLLKPGTGKVNTEAFF. The DNA for the CDR3 is TGTGCCAGCAGCTTGTTAAAACCCGGGACAGGAAAAGTGAACACTGAAGCTTTCTTT.

The chain recombines TRBV5-1 with TRBJ1-6, with 7 bases matching TRBD1. V trimming: 4 bases; J trimming: 4 bases; junction bases outside the gene matches: 8. The CDR3 extends over 16 amino acids. Germline CDR1 SGHRS, CDR2 YFSETQ. The chain's CDR3 is CASSNVGQTYNSPLHF. The CDR3 region has the DNA TGCGCCAGCAGCAACGTGGGACAGACTTATAATTCACCCCTCCACTTT.

V is TRBV2 and J is TRBJ2-5; D call uncertain. The J call could be wrong; TRBJ2-7 is a better fit for the DNA end. Germline V lookup: CDR1 SNHLY, CDR2 FYNNEI. The CDR3 length is 15 residues. The CDR3 DNA is TGTGCCAGCAGTGAAGCTGGCGGTTTGCCCTACGAGCAGTACTTC. Translating it yields CASSEAGGLPYEQYF.

J is TRBJ1-5 and V is TRBV28; D is undetermined. V was pared by 7 bases and J by 6 bases, with 10 bases between. Germline V CDR1 and CDR2: MDHEN, SYDVKM. The length of the CDR3 is 12 residues. The CDR3 sequence is CASTLRGQPQHF. The CDR3 DNA reads TGTGCCAGCACCCTGCGCGGTCAGCCCCAGCATTTT.

This chain joins TRBV5-1 and TRBJ2-5; TRBD2 aligns across 8 bases. V lost 2 bases to trimming and J lost 5 bases; unmatched junction nucleotides: 5. The germline gives CDR1 SGHRS, CDR2 YFSETQ. The CDR3 contains 14 residues. The CDR3 spells CASSFGTRSETQYF. The CDR3 DNA reads as TGCGCCAGCAGCTTTGGGACTAGATCGGAGACCCAGTACTTC.

The rearrangement links TRBV10-3 to TRBJ1-4; D uncertain. From germline, CDR1 is ENHRY and CDR2 SYGVKD. The CDR3 consists of 16 residues. V shed 3 bases and J shed 0 bases, with 11 bases lying between them. CDR3 protein: CAISDWAGATNEKLFF. The CDR3 coding sequence is TGTGCCATCAGTGACTGGGCGGGAGCAACTAATGAAAAACTGTTTTTT.